The 32 T cell receptor beta chains given below trace back to one sample, sequenced in a study of cytomegalovirus exposure and HLA in healthy donors. The PCR used 60 Vbeta and 13 Jbeta primers. Sequencing used immunoSEQ multiplex PCR; TCRdb keeps in-frame clones, though not all of them. The sample carries about 120,000 clones, more than 60% recorded once. Sequencing was carried out using PBMCs. These receptors originate from a woman aged 40-49 years in good health and CMV-seropositive.

This chain uses TRBV9 with TRBJ1-2; 12 bases match TRBD1. The CDR3 extends over 18 amino acids. Germline CDR1 reads SGDLS; CDR2 reads YYNGEE. Trimming took 0 bases from V and 4 from J; bases not matched to a gene: 10. CDR3: CASSVAGQGAPTPYGYTF. The DNA for the CDR3 is TGTGCCAGCAGCGTAGCGGGACAGGGGGCACCTACTCCCTATGGCTACACCTTC.

The rearrangement uses TRBV6-1 and TRBJ2-3, with TRBD2 matching 8 bases. The CDR3 has 13 amino acids. V dropped 4 bases and J dropped 5; count of bases not matched to a gene: 2. Germline-derived CDR1 and CDR2 are MNHNS and SASEGT. The CDR3 DNA sequence: TGTGCCAGCAGTGTACTAGCGGAAGATACGCAGTATTTT. Protein sequence: CASSVLAEDTQYF.

This chain joins TRBV19 and TRBJ1-5, with 7 bases that match TRBD1. Germline CDR1 LNHDA, CDR2 SQIVND (reference sequence). Trimming cost V 4 bases and J 2 bases; bases outside gene matches: 11. The CDR3 extends over 17 amino acids. DNA of the CDR3: TGTGCCAGTAGTACGAAGAAGGGGGCGCAGGGCAATCAGCCCCAGCATTTT. This encodes CASSTKKGAQGNQPQHF.

The chain has TRBV4-1 and TRBJ1-5, with D perhaps TRBD1 (6 bases). This CDR3 is 14 amino acids long. With 4 bases removed from V and 2 bases from J, the gap between germline ends came to 9 bases. In germline, CDR1 is MGHRA, CDR2 YSYEKL. The CDR3, as DNA: TGCGCCAGCAGCCTCGACAGGCGCAATCAGCCCCAGCATTTT. Amino acids: CASSLDRRNQPQHF.

V gene TRBV7-9 combines with J gene TRBJ2-2, with 11 bases fitting TRBD2. This CDR3 spans 15 amino acids. Germline V lookup: CDR1 SEHNR, CDR2 FQNEAQ (reference sequence). V lost 5 bases, J lost 3 bases, and 2 bases stayed unmatched. DNA for the CDR3: TGTGCCAGCAGCCTACTAGCGGGGGACACCGGGGAGCTGTTTTTT. Protein: CASSLLAGDTGELFF.

This chain joins TRBV30 and TRBJ1-2; weak D call: TRBD1 (5 bases). This CDR3 contains 14 residues. V lost 2 bases, J lost 4 bases, and 14 bases lay in between. CDR1 is GTSNPN, CDR2 SVGIG, per germline (reference sequence). This CDR3 is CAWSKGRFGYGYTF. CDR3 DNA sequence: TGTGCCTGGAGTAAGGGGCGCTTTGGCTATGGCTACACCTTC.

This chain uses TRBV11-2 with TRBJ2-1; tentative D call: TRBD2 (6 bases). The germline V and J ends were trimmed by 5 bases and 10 bases, with 6 bases remaining between them. The CDR3 is 10 residues long. The germline CDR1 and CDR2 sequences are SGHAT and FQNNGV. As DNA, the CDR3 is TGTGCCAGCAGCCGGGAGGAGCAGTTCTTC. Its translation is CASSREEQFF.

V usage is TRBV4-3 and J usage is TRBJ2-7; 7 bases are a match to TRBD2. The trim removed 4 bases at V and 6 bases at J, leaving 15 bases unmatched. Germline V gives CDR1 LGHNA, CDR2 YSLEER. The CDR3 consists of 16 residues. CDR3 nucleotide sequence: TGCGCCAGCAGCCCAGAATCTAGCGGCTACCCCCCCGAGCAGTACTTC. Amino acid sequence: CASSPESSGYPPEQYF.

The chain couples TRBV29-1 to TRBJ2-2; 12 nucleotides line up with TRBD2. Germline loops: CDR1 SQVTM, CDR2 ANQGSEA. J gave up 3 bases and V 6 bases, and 2 bases lay outside the gene matches. This CDR3 has 14 residues. CDR3 DNA sequence: TGCAGCGTCCCTAGCGGGGGGGACACCGGGGAGCTGTTTTTT. Amino acids: CSVPSGGDTGELFF.

The chain employs TRBV10-3 and TRBJ2-7; D is perhaps TRBD1 (6 bases). The CDR3 length is 13 residues. Per germline, CDR1 ENHRY and CDR2 SYGVKD. Trimming cost V 2 bases and J 6 bases, with 11 bases left between them. The CDR3 reads CAISEDQGSEQYF. For the CDR3, the DNA is TGTGCCATCAGTGAGGATCAGGGGAGCGAGCAGTACTTC.

V gene TRBV18 combines with J gene TRBJ1-6, with D maybe TRBD1 (6 bases). Germline V CDR1 and CDR2: KGHSH, LQKENI. V was trimmed by 3 bases and J by 8 bases, leaving 8 bases between them. This CDR3 is 13 amino acids long. The CDR3 nucleotides are TGTGCCAGCTCACCGAACAGGGATTCACCCCTCCACTTT. Protein sequence: CASSPNRDSPLHF.

The V gene is TRBV4-1, the J gene TRBJ2-5; TRBD1 matches 9 bases. Trimming took 5 bases from V and 8 from J; bases not matched to a gene: 18. CDR3 length: 17 amino acids. Looked up from germline, CDR1 is MGHRA and CDR2 is YSYEKL. CDR3 DNA: TGCGCCAGCAGCTCCGGATACTCCGGGACAGGGCGGGCTACCCAGTACTTC. Translation: CASSSGYSGTGRATQYF.

The chain links TRBV7-6 to TRBJ1-1; D is possibly TRBD1 (6 bases). Germline V gene sequence: CDR1 SGHVS, CDR2 FNYEAQ. The CDR3 consists of 13 residues. Between the trimmed V and J ends, which lost 5 bases and 1 base, there was a span of 8 bases. The CDR3 is CASSPRGNTEAFF. The CDR3 nucleotides are TGTGCCAGCAGCCCCAGGGGGAACACTGAAGCTTTCTTT.

The chain couples TRBV5-4 to TRBJ2-1, with TRBD2 matching 8 bases. The trim removed 4 bases at V and 7 bases at J, leaving 10 bases unmatched. This CDR3 is 15 amino acids long. Germline V gene sequence: CDR1 SGHNT, CDR2 YYREEE (reference sequence). The CDR3 is CASSGGGLALNEQFF. CDR3 bases: TGTGCCAGCAGCGGGGGAGGACTAGCTTTAAATGAGCAGTTCTTC.

The rearrangement uses TRBV7-2 and TRBJ2-7; 8 nucleotides match TRBD2. The junction had 4 bases not matched to a gene; V was cut back by 5 bases and J by 1 base. The CDR3 length is 14 residues. Germline V CDR1 and CDR2: SGHTA, FQGNSA. CDR3 in DNA: TGTGCCAGCAGCCGCTCTAGCGGGTCCTACGAGCAGTACTTC. It is translated as CASSRSSGSYEQYF.

The chain is built from TRBV7-2 and TRBJ2-5; 7 bases fit TRBD2. J gave up 5 bases and V 7 bases, and 10 bases lay outside the gene matches. In germline, CDR1 is SGHTA, CDR2 FQGNSA. The CDR3 consists of 14 residues. The CDR3 region has the DNA TGTGCCAGCACCCAACCGGTAGCGGGCGAGACCCAGTACTTC. Its protein product is CASTQPVAGETQYF. The full variable domain, completed using reference TRBV7-2 and TRBJ2-5, is GAGVSQSPSNKVTEKGKDVELRCDPISGHTALYWYRQSLGQGLEFLIYFQGNSAPDKSGLPSDRFSAERTGGSVSTLTIQRTQQEDSAVYLCASTQPVAGETQYFGPGTRLLVL.

The J gene is TRBJ2-2, the V gene TRBV5-4; TRBD1 agrees at 7 bases. The germline V gene has CDR1 SGHNT and CDR2 YYREEE (reference sequence). The CDR3 length is 15 residues. V was pared by 3 bases and J by 1 base, with 3 bases of the junction left unmatched. The CDR3 sequence: CASSSGQRNTGELFF. The CDR3 DNA follows: TGTGCCAGCAGCTCGGGACAGAGGAACACCGGGGAGCTGTTTTTT.

The genes are TRBV9 and TRBJ2-7; 9 positions agree with TRBD1. This CDR3 has 16 amino acids. Unmatched junction bases numbered 9, after V lost 3 bases and J lost 2 bases. CDR1 is SGDLS and CDR2 is YYNGEE in the germline V gene. The CDR3: CASSASGTGFPYEQYF. Written as DNA, the CDR3 is TGTGCCAGCAGCGCATCCGGGACAGGGTTTCCCTACGAGCAGTACTTC.

The gene calls are TRBV9 and TRBJ2-5; the match to TRBD2 covers 8 bases. The CDR3 runs to 14 residues. The V gene end was trimmed by 3 bases and the J gene end by 2 bases; junction bases not matched to a gene: 3. Looked up from germline, CDR1 is SGDLS and CDR2 is YYNGEE. The chain's CDR3 is CASSAGGGQETQYF. CDR3 DNA: TGTGCCAGCAGCGCCGGGGGGGGGCAAGAGACCCAGTACTTC.

The chain carries TRBV6-5 and TRBJ2-7; D might be TRBD1 (5 bases). The CDR3 consists of 13 residues. The germline V gene has CDR1 MNHEY and CDR2 SVGAGI. Trimming shortened V by 2 bases and J by 0 bases, and 5 bases separated the two germline ends. The CDR3 region has the DNA TGTGCCAGCAGTTACAGGGGCTCCTACGAGCAGTACTTC. Residues: CASSYRGSYEQYF.

V usage is TRBV9 and J usage is TRBJ2-5; 7 bases match TRBD1. The CDR3 consists of 15 residues. Germline values: CDR1 SGDLS, CDR2 YYNGEE. V shed 4 bases, J shed 5 bases, and the junction held 11 bases outside the gene matches. Here the CDR3 DNA reads TGTGCCAGCAGCCCAATAACAGGGGATGGCGAGACCCAGTACTTC. As protein: CASSPITGDGETQYF. Full variable domain (rest looked up from reference TRBV9 and TRBJ2-5): DSGVTQTPKHLITATGQRVTLRCSPRSGDLSVYWYQQSLDQGLQFLIQYYNGEERAKGNILERFSAQQFPDLHSELNLSSLELGDSALYFCASSPITGDGETQYFGPGTRLLVL.

The genes are TRBV10-3 and TRBJ1-1, with a possible D match to TRBD1 (6 bases). V was pared by 7 bases and J by 8 bases, with 14 bases between. This CDR3 comprises 12 residues. The germline V gene encodes CDR1 ENHRY and CDR2 SYGVKD. CDR3: CAIKVQGAEAFF. The CDR3 DNA reads TGTGCCATCAAAGTACAGGGAGCCGAAGCTTTCTTT.

The V gene is TRBV11-2, the J gene TRBJ2-5, with no clear D. The J call may be incorrect, as the DNA end agrees better with TRBJ2-7. CDR3 size: 14 residues. Germline V CDR1 and CDR2: SGHAT, FQNNGV. The CDR3 loop is CASSSMTGGYEQYF. CDR3 nucleotide sequence: TGTGCCAGCAGCTCGATGACTGGCGGATACGAGCAGTACTTC.

This sequence joins TRBV30 and TRBJ1-2, with D possibly TRBD1 on 5 matching bases. This CDR3 spans 11 amino acids. Trimming stripped 5 bases from V and 8 bases from J, with 12 bases between. The V gene's germline CDR1 is GTSNPN and CDR2 SVGIG (reference sequence). CDR3 in amino acids: CAWQREGGYTF. The CDR3 coding sequence is TGTGCCTGGCAACGGGAGGGGGGCTACACCTTC.

As to this clone: Other DNA sequences in the sample encode the same CDR3. The chain is built from TRBV5-1 and TRBJ2-5; D gene unclear. The CDR3 consists of 12 residues. V lost 0 bases and J lost 4, with 4 bases in between. The germline V gene has CDR1 SGHRS and CDR2 YFSETQ. CDR3 sequence (DNA): TGCGCCAGCAGCTTGGCGGGAGAGACCCAGTACTTC. Protein product: CASSLAGETQYF.

In its sample, this clone was seen a few times. V is TRBV9 and J is TRBJ1-5, with 7 bases that match TRBD1. V shed 0 bases, J shed 4 bases, and the junction held 4 bases outside the gene matches. The germline V gene has CDR1 SGDLS and CDR2 YYNGEE. CDR3 length: 15 residues. DNA for the CDR3: TGTGCCAGCAGCGTAGAGGACAGGCTGAATCAGCCCCAGCATTTT. The encoded protein is CASSVEDRLNQPQHF.

This sequence joins TRBV7-3 and TRBJ2-2; tentatively, D is TRBD1 (6 bases). This CDR3 has 16 amino acids. Germline assignment: CDR1 SGHTA and CDR2 FQGTGA. V was trimmed by 3 bases and J by 2 bases, leaving 13 bases between them. DNA for the CDR3: TGTGCCAGCAGCTTTTCCAGGGGACCAAACACCGGGGAGCTGTTTTTT. This encodes CASSFSRGPNTGELFF.

This sequence joins TRBV10-2 and TRBJ1-3; possibly TRBD1 for D (6 bases). With 8 bases removed from V and 8 bases from J, the gap between germline ends came to 16 bases. This CDR3 region has 13 residues. Germline CDR1 is WSHSY and CDR2 is SAAADI. The CDR3 DNA reads as TGCGCCAGCGGCCCGGGGGGGGCGGACACCATATATTTT. This sequence encodes CASGPGGADTIYF.

This chain connects TRBV2 to TRBJ2-7, with 10 bases identical to TRBD2. The CDR3 is 15 residues long. The ends lost 8 bases at V and 4 bases at J; junction bases unmatched: 11. From germline, CDR1 is SNHLY and CDR2 FYNNEI. The CDR3 loop reads CASSGGASGSYEQYF. As DNA, the CDR3 is TGTGCCAGCTCGGGTGGGGCTAGCGGGAGTTACGAGCAGTACTTC.

This clone was picked up one time. The chain employs TRBV6-1 and TRBJ2-7, with a weak D call TRBD1 (7 bases). The CDR3 sequence is 16 residues long. Germline CDR1 reads MNHNS; CDR2 reads SASEGT. With 3 bases removed from V and 2 bases from J, the gap between germline ends came to 17 bases. DNA of the CDR3: TGTGCCAGCAGTGAGCCCCTCTCAGGGGGGACCTACGAGCAGTACTTC. Amino acid sequence: CASSEPLSGGTYEQYF.

The chain carries TRBV7-9 and TRBJ2-7; D may be TRBD2 (6 bases). The CDR3 is 13 amino acids. Germline CDR1 SEHNR, CDR2 FQNEAQ (reference sequence). The V end was cut by 5 bases, the J end by 3 bases, with 11 bases between. In DNA form, the CDR3 reads TGTGCCAGCAGCCCAGTGGGGGGCTACGAGCAGTACTTC. It specifies CASSPVGGYEQYF.

This clone was seen more than once but under ten times. The chain uses TRBV6-5 and TRBJ2-5, with TRBD1 as a possible D gene (6 bases). Germline values: CDR1 MNHEY, CDR2 SVGAGI. V was shortened by 6 bases and J by 1 base, with 9 bases between the two germline ends. This CDR3 contains 13 residues. CDR3 protein: CASRRTVQETQYF. The CDR3 bases are TGTGCCAGCAGACGGACAGTCCAAGAGACCCAGTACTTC.